Listed here are 27 T cell receptor beta chains from one sample, sequenced in a study of T cell clonotyping in hematopoietic cell transplantation. TCRdb's table, derived via immunoSEQ multiplex PCR, lists solely in-frame clones and lacks some. The sample has approximately 30,000 clones; roughly 84% are singletons. As to time point: recipient sample about 28 days before transplant, after cytoreduction. The sequenced sample was peripheral blood mononuclear cells, obtained before stem cell transplant. All receptors derive from a middle-aged man with acute myeloid leukemia. Some clones in this sample may be carry-over from other donors' samples.

The chain carries TRBV7-9 and TRBJ1-2; possibly TRBD1 for D (5 bases). The CDR3 is 16 amino acids. The germline V gene encodes CDR1 SEHNR and CDR2 FQNEAQ (reference sequence). V dropped 5 bases and J dropped 3 bases, with 19 bases sitting between them. CDR3 residues: CASSAPLDRSYYGYTF. The CDR3 DNA is TGTGCCAGCAGCGCTCCTCTCGACAGATCCTACTATGGCTACACCTTC.

This chain uses TRBV7-8 with TRBJ2-4, with 9 bases aligning to TRBD2. With 2 bases clipped from V and 0 bases from J, the junction kept 2 bases outside the gene matches. This CDR3 has 16 residues. Germline CDR1 is SGHVS and CDR2 is FQNEAQ. Here the CDR3 reads CASSLRLAVAKNIQYF. CDR3 in DNA: TGTGCCAGCAGCTTAAGACTAGCGGTAGCCAAAAACATTCAGTACTTC. Full variable domain (outside the CDR3, taken from reference TRBV7-8 and TRBJ2-4): GAGVSQSPRYKVAKRGQDVALRCDPISGHVSLFWYQQALGQGPEFLTYFQNEAQLDKSGLPSDRFFAERPEGSVSTLKIQRTQQEDSAVYLCASSLRLAVAKNIQYFGAGTRLSVL.

The chain joins TRBV11-3 to TRBJ2-1; D is tentatively TRBD1 or TRBD2 (7 bases each). Germline V CDR1 and CDR2: SGHNT, YENEEA. This CDR3 comprises 15 residues. V lost 4 bases and J lost 4, with 14 bases in between. The CDR3 DNA follows: TGTGCCAGCAGCTCAGGGGGGGTGTCGTACAATGAGCAGTTCTTC. Protein sequence: CASSSGGVSYNEQFF.

This clone was observed once. The chain couples TRBV6-6 to TRBJ1-1; maybe TRBD1 (6 bases). Trimming shortened V by 3 bases and J by 1 base, and 12 bases separated the two germline ends. Germline CDR1 is MNHNY and CDR2 is SVGAGI (reference sequence). The CDR3 has 15 amino acids. The CDR3 coding sequence is TGTGCCAGCAGTTATGGGGGCCTAACGAACACTGAAGCTTTCTTT. Residues: CASSYGGLTNTEAFF.

V usage is TRBV7-9 and J usage is TRBJ1-1; tentatively, D is TRBD1 (5 bases). Germline V gene data show CDR1 as SEHNR and CDR2 as FQNEAQ (reference sequence). The CDR3 has 13 amino acids. Between the trimmed V and J ends, which lost 11 bases and 0 bases, there was a span of 13 bases. CDR3 sequence reads: CAGLGQMNTEAFF. CDR3 nucleotides: TGTGCCGGACTGGGGCAGATGAACACTGAAGCTTTCTTT.

The J gene is TRBJ1-1, the V gene TRBV5-1; TRBD1 agrees at 7 bases. The germline V gene encodes CDR1 SGHRS and CDR2 YFSETQ. With V trimmed by 0 bases and J by 0 bases, 5 bases remained unmatched. CDR3 length: 16 amino acids. The DNA for the CDR3 is TGCGCCAGCAGCTTGGCCGGGGGACAGCTGAACACTGAAGCTTTCTTT. Translation: CASSLAGGQLNTEAFF.

The V call is TRBV11-3, the J call TRBJ2-1, with D maybe TRBD1 (6 bases). Germline assignment: CDR1 SGHNT and CDR2 YENEEA. The ends were cut back, 0 bases at V and 9 bases at J, with 12 bases in the middle. This CDR3 is built from 14 residues. The CDR3 coding sequence is TGTGCCAGCAGCTTAGACGAGCAGGGGATTGAGCAGTTCTTC. Protein sequence: CASSLDEQGIEQFF.

This clone was found a few times. This sequence joins TRBV19 and TRBJ1-5; tentatively, D is TRBD1 (5 bases). Germline CDR1 and CDR2: LNHDA and SQIVND (reference sequence). The V end lost 7 bases, the J end lost 1 base, and 14 bases lay between the germline ends. This CDR3 has 15 residues. The CDR3 DNA reads TGTGCCAGTAAAGGGACCCCGAGGAGCAATCAGCCCCAGCATTTT. As protein: CASKGTPRSNQPQHF. Full variable domain (rest looked up from reference TRBV19 and TRBJ1-5): DGGITQSPKYLFRKEGQNVTLSCEQNLNHDAMYWYRQDPGQGLRLIYYSQIVNDFQKGDIAEGYSVSREKKESFPLTVTSAQKNPTAFYLCASKGTPRSNQPQHFGDGTRLSIL.

This rearrangement joins TRBV9 to TRBJ1-2; D is perhaps TRBD1 (5 bases). Trimming pared 3 bases from V and 5 bases from J, leaving 17 bases between. This CDR3 has 15 amino acids. Germline values: CDR1 SGDLS, CDR2 YYNGEE. CDR3 sequence reads: CASSAGFRGVYGYTF. Written as DNA, the CDR3 is TGTGCCAGCAGCGCAGGCTTCCGGGGGGTTTATGGCTACACCTTC.

This clone is judged medium-sized. This chain uses TRBV7-2 with TRBJ2-7; maybe TRBD2 (7 bases). The length of the CDR3 is 16 residues. Germline V gene lookup returns CDR1 SGHTA and CDR2 FQGNSA. V lost 2 bases to trimming and J lost 3 bases, with 17 bases between them. CDR3 sequence: CASSLISAGALYEQYF. The CDR3 DNA sequence: TGTGCCAGCAGCTTAATATCGGCGGGGGCTCTCTACGAGCAGTACTTC.

The V and J genes are TRBV7-8 and TRBJ2-3; 7 bases map to TRBD1. The germline CDR1 and CDR2 sequences are SGHVS and FQNEAQ. This CDR3 has 14 amino acids. V was pared by 6 bases and J by 6 bases, with 9 bases of the junction left unmatched. The CDR3 loop reads CASSQDRPPDTQYF. In nucleotides, the CDR3 is TGTGCCAGCAGTCAGGACAGGCCGCCGGATACGCAGTATTTT.

The chain carries TRBV10-3 and TRBJ1-1; no clear D gene. This CDR3 comprises 13 residues. Between the trimmed V and J ends, which lost 3 bases and 1 base, there was a span of 6 bases. Germline lookup yields CDR1 ENHRY and CDR2 SYGVKD. Here the CDR3 reads CAISDQANTEAFF. The CDR3 bases are TGTGCCATCAGTGATCAGGCGAACACTGAAGCTTTCTTT.

The chain is built from TRBV7-2 and TRBJ1-2; D is possibly TRBD1 (5 bases). The germline V gene encodes CDR1 SGHTA and CDR2 FQGNSA. This CDR3 has 13 residues. Trimming left V 5 bases short and J 8 bases short, with 15 bases between. The DNA for the CDR3 is TGTGCCAGCAGCCCCGGACATCCGCAAGGCTACACCTTC. Translation: CASSPGHPQGYTF.

This clone was observed a single time. The chain employs TRBV6-1 and TRBJ1-1; D is ambiguous. V shed 4 bases and J shed 5 bases, with 17 bases lying between them. Germline values: CDR1 MNHNS, CDR2 SASEGT. There are 15 residues in the CDR3. The CDR3 loop reads CASSVARSRRTEAFF. The CDR3 DNA sequence: TGTGCCAGCAGTGTTGCACGTAGTAGGAGGACTGAAGCTTTCTTT.

The rearrangement links TRBV6-5 to TRBJ1-1, with D tentatively TRBD1 (6 bases). CDR1 is MNHEY, CDR2 SVGAGI, per germline. The length of the CDR3 is 14 residues. Trimming cost V 6 bases and J 10 bases, with 21 bases left between them. The CDR3 nucleotides are TGTGCCAGCAGCCGGGACATCTCCACGGGTCGAGCTTTCTTT. Its translation: CASSRDISTGRAFF.

As DNA, the CDR3 is TGCGCCAGCAGCCAATACTCCCTAGACCATGGCTACACCTTC. Protein product: CASSQYSLDHGYTF. V usage is TRBV4-3 and J usage is TRBJ1-2; D gene uncertain. Germline values: CDR1 LGHNA, CDR2 YSLEER. Trimming left V 2 bases short and J 6 bases short, with 13 bases between. The CDR3 covers 14 residues.

This clone has just one count. The gene calls are TRBV29-1 and TRBJ1-2; 9 bases are a match to TRBD1. Per germline, CDR1 SQVTM and CDR2 ANQGSEA. The CDR3 spans 13 residues. V lost 6 bases to trimming and J lost 3 bases; unmatched junction nucleotides: 5. The CDR3 reads CSVITGGDYGYTF. DNA for the CDR3: TGCAGCGTCATAACAGGGGGCGACTATGGCTACACCTTC. The complete variable domain, with remaining parts taken from reference TRBV29-1 and TRBJ1-2, reads SAVISQKPSRDICQRGTSLTIQCQVDSQVTMMFWYRQQPGQSLTLIATANQGSEATYESGFVIDKFPISRPNLTFSTLTVSNMSPEDSSIYLCSVITGGDYGYTFGSGTRLTVV.

The rearrangement links TRBV29-1 to TRBJ1-1; TRBD1 agrees at 8 bases. In germline, CDR1 is SQVTM, CDR2 ANQGSEA. The CDR3 is 14 amino acids. The V and J ends lost 5 bases and 3 bases, in that order; junction bases with no gene match: 8. The CDR3 spells CSVHINRGDTEAFF. The CDR3, as DNA: TGCAGCGTTCATATCAACAGGGGGGACACTGAAGCTTTCTTT.

This chain joins TRBV4-1 and TRBJ1-2; 8 bases align to TRBD1. Looked up from germline, CDR1 is MGHRA and CDR2 is YSYEKL. With 1 base clipped from V and 6 bases from J, the junction kept 7 bases outside the gene matches. The CDR3 runs 15 residues. This chain's CDR3 is CASSQADRGWNGYTF. The CDR3 region has the DNA TGCGCCAGCAGCCAAGCCGACAGGGGTTGGAATGGCTACACCTTC.

This clone was detected only once. The rearrangement uses TRBV27 and TRBJ1-5; D perhaps matches TRBD1 (6 bases). CDR1 is MNHEY and CDR2 is SMNVEV in the germline V gene (reference sequence). This CDR3 is built from 14 residues. The germline V and J ends were trimmed by 5 bases and 4 bases, with 12 bases remaining between them. CDR3 nucleotide sequence: TGTGCCAGCAGTGTGGGACACACTAATCAGCCCCAGCATTTT. Protein product: CASSVGHTNQPQHF.

This clone was seen a handful of times. The chain couples TRBV19 to TRBJ1-3; TRBD1 is a possible D gene (5 bases). Germline CDR1 and CDR2: LNHDA and SQIVND (reference sequence). This CDR3 is 14 amino acids long. V shed 6 bases and J shed 2 bases, with 11 bases lying between them. Written as DNA, the CDR3 is TGTGCCAGTAGCCTACGGACACCTGGAAACACCATATATTTT. It encodes CASSLRTPGNTIYF.

Of note for this clone: Compared with germline, one end of the junction differs, possibly owing to a read error. This chain links TRBV5-4 with TRBJ1-2; 9 nucleotides agree with TRBD1. Germline V gives CDR1 SGHNT, CDR2 YYREEE (reference sequence). The CDR3 runs to 14 residues. The CDR3 protein is CASSYGDRVYVYTF. In nucleotides, the CDR3 is TGTGCCAGCAGCTACGGGGACAGGGTCTATGTCTACACCTTC.

This chain uses TRBV5-1 with TRBJ2-6, with D possibly matching TRBD2 (5 bases). This CDR3 region has 17 residues. V was clipped by 6 bases and J by 0 bases, with 16 bases between them. Germline values: CDR1 SGHRS, CDR2 YFSETQ. CDR3 DNA: TGCGCCAGCACCCTACGGGGTGGGAGCTCTGGGGCCAACGTCCTGACTTTC. The encoded protein is CASTLRGGSSGANVLTF.

The chain carries TRBV10-1 and TRBJ2-7, with 7 bases identical to TRBD2. This CDR3 has 12 residues. The germline V gene encodes CDR1 WNHNN and CDR2 SYGVQD (reference sequence). The trim removed 8 bases at V and 3 bases at J, leaving 4 bases unmatched. CDR3 coding DNA: TGCGCCAGCGGAAAGCGGGGCTACGAGCAGTACTTC. Protein product: CASGKRGYEQYF.

J is TRBJ1-2 and V is TRBV30; 8 nucleotides line up with TRBD1. V gave up 5 bases and J gave up 0 bases; unmatched junction bases: 11. CDR1 and CDR2 from the germline V gene are GTSNPN and SVGIG (reference sequence). CDR3 length: 16 amino acids. DNA of the CDR3: TGTGCCTGGCAACTTACCGGGACAGGAGCTAACTATGGCTACACCTTC. Protein: CAWQLTGTGANYGYTF.

The gene calls are TRBV9 and TRBJ2-1; no definite D call. The CDR3 contains 13 residues. Trimming cost V 1 base and J 6 bases, with 8 bases left between them. Germline V gene data show CDR1 as SGDLS and CDR2 as YYNGEE. CDR3 sequence: CASSVIESNEQFF. The CDR3, as DNA: TGTGCCAGCAGCGTAATAGAATCCAATGAGCAGTTCTTC.

For the CDR3, the DNA is TGCGCCAGCAGCCAAGATAAGGAGAGTACGCAGTATTTT. Encoded protein: CASSQDKESTQYF. The V call is TRBV4-3, the J call TRBJ2-3; D is undetermined. The CDR3 consists of 13 residues. Looked up from germline, CDR1 is LGHNA and CDR2 is YSLEER. Trimming took off 0 bases at V and 8 bases at J, with 9 bases between the two ends.